One and the same sample provided the 18 T cell receptor beta chains below, sequenced in a study of cytomegalovirus exposure and HLA in healthy donors (dated by TCRdb to about 2017). The method was the immunoSEQ multiplex PCR assay. For the multiplex PCR, a mixture combining 60 forward primers for TCR Vbeta segments and 13 reverse primers for TCR Jbeta segments was used. TCRdb retrieved this table from immuneACCESS and kept in-frame rearrangements only. Not all clones are present; in checked studies, unresolved V genes account for under half, and no reason is known for the remainder. This sample lists roughly 200,000 clones; roughly 68% were detected once. The ten largest make up 2.5% to 3% of the sample. The sample taken for sequencing was PBMCs. These receptors were taken from a man aged 35 to 55 in good health and CMV-seropositive.

The chain combines TRBV27 with TRBJ1-1; D not resolved. The CDR3 sequence is 13 residues long. Looked up from germline, CDR1 is MNHEY and CDR2 is SMNVEV (reference sequence). The V gene lost 3 bases and the J gene lost 5 bases, with 10 bases spanning the gap. The DNA for the CDR3 is TGTGCCAGCAGTTTTCGGCGGAAAACTGAAGCTTTCTTT. Amino acids: CASSFRRKTEAFF.

The chain joins TRBV19 to TRBJ1-2, with D unclear. The germline CDR1 and CDR2 sequences are LNHDA and SQIVND (reference sequence). This CDR3 comprises 13 residues. Trimming removed 4 bases at V and 4 bases at J, with 10 bases between. CDR3 sequence: CASSTNNRYGYTF. CDR3 sequence (DNA): TGTGCCAGTAGTACTAATAACCGCTATGGCTACACCTTC.

The chain couples TRBV7-2 to TRBJ2-3, with 9 bases identical to TRBD1. Unmatched junction bases numbered 5, after V lost 3 bases and J lost 4 bases. There are 15 residues in the CDR3. In germline, CDR1 is SGHTA, CDR2 FQGNSA. The DNA of the CDR3 is TGTGCCAGCAGCTTCGGGGACAGGGATGCAGATACGCAGTATTTT. Amino acid sequence: CASSFGDRDADTQYF.

The V call is TRBV11-1, the J call TRBJ1-2; 9 bases are a match to TRBD1. Germline trimming cut 4 bases from V and 5 bases from J; bases unmatched to any gene: 5. The CDR3 extends over 14 amino acids. CDR1 and CDR2 (germline): SGHAT, FQDESV (reference sequence). CDR3 nucleotides: TGTGCCAGCAGCTCGGACAGGGGATCTTATGGCTACACCTTC. Translation gives CASSSDRGSYGYTF.

This sequence joins TRBV19 and TRBJ1-2; 7 bases line up with TRBD1. V lost 7 bases to trimming and J lost 8 bases; unmatched junction nucleotides: 10. Germline-derived CDR1 and CDR2 are LNHDA and SQIVND (reference sequence). The length of the CDR3 is 13 residues. CDR3 bases: TGTGCCAGTACCTCCGACAGGGCGGAGGGCTACACCTTC. It yields the protein CASTSDRAEGYTF.

The chain uses TRBV2 and TRBJ1-1; no reliable D call. Deletions cut 8 bases from V and 1 base from J, with 8 bases between. CDR3 length equals 12 residues. Per the germline V gene, CDR1 is SNHLY and CDR2 is FYNNEI. Here the CDR3 DNA reads TGTGCCAGCCGTAGCAGGAACACTGAAGCTTTCTTT. This encodes CASRSRNTEAFF.

This chain uses TRBV11-2 with TRBJ2-5, with 8 bases matching TRBD2. V trimming: 5 bases; J trimming: 4 bases; junction bases outside the gene matches: 12. The CDR3 spans 16 residues. The germline gives CDR1 SGHAT, CDR2 FQNNGV. CDR3 in DNA: TGTGCCAGCAGCATAACCGGGACTAGGCCATTAGAGACCCAGTACTTC. Protein product: CASSITGTRPLETQYF.

The V call is TRBV2, the J call TRBJ1-2; 8 positions agree with TRBD1. Unmatched junction bases numbered 8, after V lost 4 bases and J lost 7 bases. The CDR3 consists of 14 residues. Germline CDR1 reads SNHLY; CDR2 reads FYNNEI. The CDR3 sequence is CASSVENTGGGYTF. The DNA of the CDR3 is TGTGCCAGCAGTGTAGAAAATACAGGGGGTGGCTACACCTTC. Based on the CDR3 plus reference TRBV2 and TRBJ1-2, the full variable domain is EPEVTQTPSHQVTQMGQEVILRCVPISNHLYFYWYRQILGQKVEFLVSFYNNEISEKSEIFDDQFSVERPDGSNFTLKIRSTKLEDSAMYFCASSVENTGGGYTFGSGTRLTVV.

This clone was found a few times. The chain recombines TRBV5-6 with TRBJ2-7; the match to TRBD1 covers 11 bases. Germline-derived CDR1 and CDR2 are SGHDT and YYEEEE. V shed 0 bases and J 5 bases; nucleotides not matched to a gene: 4. The length of the CDR3 is 15 residues. The CDR3 protein is CASSLAGTGGDEQYF. CDR3 sequence (DNA): TGTGCCAGCAGCTTGGCCGGGACAGGGGGGGACGAGCAGTACTTC.

V gene TRBV4-2 combines with J gene TRBJ1-4; a weak D match, TRBD1 (6 bases). This CDR3 region has 17 residues. The V and J ends lost 3 bases and 6 bases respectively, with 20 bases between them. Germline lookup yields CDR1 LGHNA and CDR2 YNFKEQ. The DNA for the CDR3 is TGTGCCAGCAGCCAGCCTCCGATGAGACAGGATTATGAAAAACTGTTTTTT. This translates into CASSQPPMRQDYEKLFF.

The chain joins TRBV7-7 to TRBJ2-5; D not resolved. V dropped 5 bases and J dropped 2 bases, with 15 bases sitting between them. Germline lookup yields CDR1 SSHAT and CDR2 FNYEAQ (reference sequence). This CDR3 has 15 residues. CDR3 residues: CASSRSPTLQETQYF. The CDR3 coding sequence is TGTGCCAGCAGCCGTTCTCCCACATTGCAAGAGACCCAGTACTTC.

The chain combines TRBV7-2 with TRBJ2-1, with TRBD2 matching over 7 bases. Trimming at V came to 4 bases and at J to 5 bases, leaving 2 bases not matched to a gene. The CDR3 sequence is 13 residues long. CDR1 is SGHTA and CDR2 is FQGNSA in the germline V gene. The CDR3 protein is CASSWGGDNEQFF. In nucleotides, the CDR3 is TGTGCCAGCAGCTGGGGAGGGGACAATGAGCAGTTCTTC. Drawing the rest from reference TRBV7-2 and TRBJ2-1, the complete variable domain is GAGVSQSPSNKVTEKGKDVELRCDPISGHTALYWYRQSLGQGLEFLIYFQGNSAPDKSGLPSDRFSAERTGGSVSTLTIQRTQQEDSAVYLCASSWGGDNEQFFGPGTRLTVL.

This clone has a single count. The chain uses TRBV7-2 and TRBJ2-7; 7 positions agree with TRBD1. The CDR3 is made up of 16 amino acids. Per the germline V gene, CDR1 is SGHTA and CDR2 is FQGNSA. Losses at the gene ends were 5 bases for V and 5 bases for J; bases not matched to a gene: 15. The CDR3 region has the DNA TGTGCCAGCAGCCCCCCCTACAGGGGTACCGGGGACGAGCAGTACTTC. Its protein product is CASSPPYRGTGDEQYF.

This clone was seen a handful of times. The genes are TRBV6-5 and TRBJ2-5, with 15 bases lining up with TRBD2. The closer fit of TRBJ2-7 to the DNA end suggests the J call may be wrong. Germline CDR1 is MNHEY and CDR2 is SVGAGI. The CDR3 runs 15 residues. Here the CDR3 DNA reads TGTGCCAGCAGGGGACTAGCGGGGGGTACCTACGAGCAGTACTTC. Amino acid sequence: CASRGLAGGTYEQYF.

The genes are TRBV6-6 and TRBJ2-1, with 8 nucleotides matching TRBD2. The ends lost 4 bases at V and 4 bases at J; junction bases unmatched: 6. The V gene's germline CDR1 is MNHNY and CDR2 SVGAGI (reference sequence). CDR3 length equals 15 residues. The CDR3 region is CASSSTTSAYNEQFF. The CDR3 bases are TGTGCCAGCAGTTCCACGACTAGCGCTTACAATGAGCAGTTCTTC.

This clone was recorded only once. CDR3 residues: CASSGTGDGYTF. The CDR3 bases are TGTGCCAGCAGTGGGACAGGGGACGGCTACACCTTC. The chain uses TRBV2 and TRBJ1-2, with 9 bases fitting TRBD1. Germline CDR1 and CDR2: SNHLY and FYNNEI. CDR3 length: 12 amino acids. V shed 4 bases and J 8 bases; nucleotides not matched to a gene: 2.

This clone was found a few times. The V and J genes are TRBV7-9 and TRBJ1-5; possibly TRBD1 for D (6 bases). V was shortened by 5 bases and J by 2 bases, with 13 bases between the two germline ends. The CDR3 consists of 15 residues. Germline V gene sequence: CDR1 SEHNR, CDR2 FQNEAQ (reference sequence). This CDR3 reads CASSPSGVRNQPQHF. The CDR3 nucleotides are TGTGCCAGCAGCCCCTCAGGGGTACGCAATCAGCCCCAGCATTTT.

The chain uses TRBV11-1 and TRBJ2-7, with TRBD1 identical over 9 bases. Germline V gives CDR1 SGHAT, CDR2 FQDESV (reference sequence). CDR3 length equals 13 residues. V dropped 5 bases and J dropped 4; count of bases not matched to a gene: 3. CDR3 nucleotide sequence: TGTGCCAGCAGCCCCGGGACAGGGTACGAGCAGTACTTC. Translated: CASSPGTGYEQYF.